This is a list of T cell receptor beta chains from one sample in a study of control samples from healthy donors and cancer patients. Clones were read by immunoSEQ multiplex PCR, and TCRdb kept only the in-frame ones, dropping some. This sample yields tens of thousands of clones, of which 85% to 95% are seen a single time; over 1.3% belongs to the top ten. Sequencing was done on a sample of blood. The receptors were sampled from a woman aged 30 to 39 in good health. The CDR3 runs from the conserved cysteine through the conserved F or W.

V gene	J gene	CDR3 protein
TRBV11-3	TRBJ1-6	CASSLSLGTGSSYNSPLHF
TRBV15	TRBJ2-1	CATSRGTSGSYNEQFF
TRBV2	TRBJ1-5	CASSQEINQPQHF
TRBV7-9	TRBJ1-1	CASSFSDRGTEAFF
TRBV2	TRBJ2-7	CASRQGGPDTITGGF
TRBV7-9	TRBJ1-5	CASSLGDRANQPQHF
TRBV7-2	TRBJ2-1	CASRGLGAYNEQFF
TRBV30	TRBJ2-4	CAWTALVGNIQYF
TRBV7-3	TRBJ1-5	CASGPGGLNQPQHF
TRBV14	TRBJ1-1	CASSFTWDTEAFF
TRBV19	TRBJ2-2	CASSPRQGGTGELFF
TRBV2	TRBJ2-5	CASSVGAETQYF
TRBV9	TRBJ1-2	CASSVAGQFYGYTF
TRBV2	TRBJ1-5	CASSDREAQPQHF
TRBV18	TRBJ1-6	CASSPESYNSPLHF
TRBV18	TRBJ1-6	CASSPGTGGQSPLHF
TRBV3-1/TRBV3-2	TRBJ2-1	CASSQEAGGSYNEQFF
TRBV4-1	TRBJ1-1	CASSQDGVYTEAFF
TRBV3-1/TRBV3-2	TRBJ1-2	CASSPAGVGYGYTF
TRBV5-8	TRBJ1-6	CASSLVTPLHF
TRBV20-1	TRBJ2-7	CSASNQRNSYEQYF
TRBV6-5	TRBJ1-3	CASSQDRNLLTIYF
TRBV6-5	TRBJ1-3	CASRSQGVGNTIYF
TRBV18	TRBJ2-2	CASSSTSVTGELFF
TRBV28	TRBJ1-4	CASSLVPGEKLFF
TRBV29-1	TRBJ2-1	CSVQRSSYNEQFF
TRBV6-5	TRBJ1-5	CASSQVGGYQPQHF
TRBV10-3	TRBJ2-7	CAIRDRVPYEQYF
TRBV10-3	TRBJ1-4	CAISESLVTRRTNEKLFF
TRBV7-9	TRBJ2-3	CASSLAGVTDTQYF
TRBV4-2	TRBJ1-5	CASSQIGQENQPQHF
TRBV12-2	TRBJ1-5	CASRPVTGVDNQPQHF
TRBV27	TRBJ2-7	CASSLVTKKVYEQYF
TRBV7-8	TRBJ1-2	CASSLAGGAPYGYTF
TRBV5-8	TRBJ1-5	CASSGQGFQPQHF
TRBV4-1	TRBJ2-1	CASSQPEREIGNEQFF
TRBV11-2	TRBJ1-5	CASSLDNGQPQHF
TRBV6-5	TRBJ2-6	CASSYSVGANVLTF
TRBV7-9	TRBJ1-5	CASSDRADQPQHF
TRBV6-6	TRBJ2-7	CASSSRNQGAEQYF
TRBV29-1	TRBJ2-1	CSVEPGLNEQFF